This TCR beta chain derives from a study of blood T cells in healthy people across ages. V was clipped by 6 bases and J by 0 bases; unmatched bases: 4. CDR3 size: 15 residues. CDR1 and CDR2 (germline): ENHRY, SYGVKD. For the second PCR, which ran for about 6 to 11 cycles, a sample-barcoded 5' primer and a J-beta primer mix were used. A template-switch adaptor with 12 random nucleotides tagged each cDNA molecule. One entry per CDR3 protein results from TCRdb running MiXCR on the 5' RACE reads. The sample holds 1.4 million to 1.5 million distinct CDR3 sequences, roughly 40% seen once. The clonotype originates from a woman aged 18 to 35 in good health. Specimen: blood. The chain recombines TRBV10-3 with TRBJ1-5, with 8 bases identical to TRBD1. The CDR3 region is CAIRGTGDSNQPQHF. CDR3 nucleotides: TGTGCCATCAGGGGGACAGGCGATAGCAATCAGCCCCAGCATTTT.